A single T cell receptor (beta chain) is shown here with its context. It lacks a known antigen. No base quality values were provided; no much bigger clone lies one nucleotide off. Other nucleotide sequences from this sample produce the same CDR3. The source of the sample is a study of metastatic and nonmetastatic thyroid tumors (dated by TCRdb to 2020 to 2021). For the wider study: Repertoires from peripheral blood and from tumor or nodule tissue samples of malignant and benign thyroid patients were compared. Beyond this particular receptor, the publication reports: In both blood and tumor samples, TCR beta diversity was reported to be significantly higher in malignant tumors than in benign nodules.

Preparation of the library involved PCR. Sequencer: Illumina HiSeq 4000. The TCR beta-chain CDR3 region of each patient was profiled by high-throughput sequencing. Per the authors' processing: The researchers built a classifier to tell apart papillary thyroid cancer patients with distant metastasis, based on CDR3 differences among clinicopathological groups. To measure repertoire diversity the researchers used the Shannon index, while the Morisita-Horn index served to gauge how similar the tumor and blood repertoires were. In-frame beta chains were kept once TCRdb had trimmed the public reads at Q25 with fastp and called clones with MiXCR. Here the V and J calls rest on TCRdb's processing, not on the authors' analysis. The sample table shows approximately 30,000 clones, and around 3.5% are seen once. The ten top clones hold 3.2% of the sample. Reading from cysteine to phenylalanine, the CDR3 counts 15 amino acids. CDR3 DNA is the only sequence kept; it has 45 bases, read in frame from the first base. Trimming takes 6 bases from V and 0 bases from J, and the germline ends sit 12 bases apart. From the germline V gene, CDR1 is SNHLY and CDR2 is FYNNEI.

None of the patients had been given any treatment before thyroid surgery. Patient clinical samples collected from the early 2010s to the late 2010s were retrospectively analysed using T-cell receptor beta sequencing. The rearranged chain carries TRBV2 and TRBJ2-1; too little of a D gene remains to name it. This receptor was taken from a male donor with papillary thyroid cancer or a benign thyroid nodule (not recorded which). Some clones in this sample may be carry-over from other donors' samples. Sequencing was performed on blood. The DNA sequence reads TGTGCCAGCAGCGGAGTAGCTTACTCCTACAATGAGCAGTTCTTC. Its protein reads: CASSGVAYSYNEQFF.